What follows are 25 T cell receptor beta chains derived from one specimen sequenced in a study of T cells in Graves' hyperthyroidism and ophthalmopathy. Researchers took RNA transcripts and amplified the TCR beta CDR3 regions from them. In the first-round RT-PCR of the TCR CDR3, the HTBI primer set was used. MiXCR was run by TCRdb on the multiplex PCR reads, yielding one entry per CDR3 protein. This sample has roughly 500,000 distinct CDR3 sequences, with about 24% found just once. Sequencing was carried out using blood. The receptors derive from a woman in her thirties with Graves' ophthalmopathy.

J is TRBJ2-7 and V is TRBV18; 7 bases line up with TRBD1. V shed 4 bases, J shed 6 bases, and the junction held 6 bases outside the gene matches. Per germline, CDR1 KGHSH and CDR2 LQKENI. The CDR3 loop spans 13 amino acids. The CDR3, as DNA: TGTGCCAGCTCACAGTCGAACAGGGGCGAGCAGTACTTC. Translated, it gives CASSQSNRGEQYF.

This clonotype was counted only a few times. CDR3 sequence (DNA): TGTGCTAGTGGGCAAGACCCAGGGGAGGACTATGGCTACACCTTC. Translating gives CASGQDPGEDYGYTF. The chain links TRBV12-5 to TRBJ1-2, with D perhaps TRBD1 (6 bases). CDR3 length equals 15 residues. Trimming removed 6 bases at V and 3 bases at J, with 17 bases between. Germline V gives CDR1 LGHNT, CDR2 FRNRAP.

A single count supports this clonotype. CDR3 in amino acids: CSARGSGGETQYF. The CDR3 region has the DNA TGCAGTGCTAGAGGTTCGGGGGGAGAGACCCAGTACTTC. The rearrangement joins TRBV20-1 to TRBJ2-5, with 7 positions matching TRBD2. Trimming cost V 1 base and J 4 bases; bases outside gene matches: 3. The CDR3 totals 13 residues. Germline V gives CDR1 DFQATT, CDR2 SNEGSKA (reference sequence).

This clonotype came up a few times. The chain couples TRBV10-3 to TRBJ2-5; 14 nucleotides match TRBD2. This CDR3 comprises 15 residues. From germline, CDR1 is ENHRY and CDR2 SYGVKD. Unmatched junction bases numbered 3, after V lost 6 bases and J lost 3 bases. The DNA for the CDR3 is TGTGCCATCAGGGAGACTAGCGGGGGGGAAGAGACCCAGTACTTC. It yields the protein CAIRETSGGEETQYF.

This clonotype was seen repeatedly, ten times or more. The chain is built from TRBV19 and TRBJ2-5, with 9 bases lining up with TRBD1. This CDR3 comprises 13 residues. Germline CDR1 LNHDA, CDR2 SQIVND (reference sequence). Trimming at V came to 9 bases and at J to 2 bases, leaving 4 bases not matched to a gene. CDR3 nucleotide sequence: TGTGCCAGCAAGGGACAGGGACAAGAGACCCAGTACTTC. Residues: CASKGQGQETQYF.

This clonotype was seen ten or more times. The chain combines TRBV29-1 with TRBJ2-5; D gene unclear. The CDR3 is made up of 14 amino acids. CDR1 is SQVTM and CDR2 is ANQGSEA in the germline V gene. Trimming pared 2 bases from V and 7 bases from J, leaving 17 bases between. The CDR3 nucleotides are TGCAGCGTTGAATACGTGGCCCCGGAAGGGACCCAGTACTTC. Its translation: CSVEYVAPEGTQYF. The whole variable domain, remainder taken from reference TRBV29-1 and TRBJ2-5, is SAVISQKPSRDICQRGTSLTIQCQVDSQVTMMFWYRQQPGQSLTLIATANQGSEATYESGFVIDKFPISRPNLTFSTLTVSNMSPEDSSIYLCSVEYVAPEGTQYFGPGTRLLVL.

This clonotype appeared many times. The chain combines TRBV6-5 with TRBJ2-7; D uncertain. The V end lost 7 bases, the J end lost 5 bases, and 12 bases lay between the germline ends. The CDR3 extends over 12 amino acids. CDR1 is MNHEY and CDR2 is SVGAGI in the germline V gene. This CDR3 reads CASTSGIHEQYF. CDR3 coding DNA: TGTGCCAGCACTTCGGGTATCCACGAGCAGTACTTC.

This clonotype was observed at least ten times. The chain carries TRBV2 and TRBJ1-2; D remains unclear. Germline V CDR1 and CDR2: SNHLY, FYNNEI. Deletions cut 6 bases from V and 7 bases from J, with 9 bases between. The length of the CDR3 is 11 residues. The CDR3 spells CASRREAGYTF. In nucleotides, the CDR3 is TGTGCCAGCAGACGGGAAGCTGGCTACACCTTC. The full variable domain, completed using reference TRBV2 and TRBJ1-2, is EPEVTQTPSHQVTQMGQEVILRCVPISNHLYFYWYRQILGQKVEFLVSFYNNEISEKSEIFDDQFSVERPDGSNFTLKIRSTKLEDSAMYFCASRREAGYTFGSGTRLTVV.

V usage is TRBV20-1 and J usage is TRBJ2-7; TRBD2 is a possible D gene (5 bases). Germline assignment: CDR1 DFQATT and CDR2 SNEGSKA (reference sequence). The CDR3 has 13 amino acids. V was shortened by 6 bases and J by 4 bases, with 16 bases between the two germline ends. The CDR3 loop reads CSARSGSGYEQYF. CDR3 sequence (DNA): TGCAGTGCCAGATCCGGGTCGGGGTACGAGCAGTACTTC.

The table lists this clonotype with many counts. The V gene is TRBV10-3, the J gene TRBJ2-2; D is undetermined. There are 15 residues in the CDR3. V lost 5 bases to trimming and J lost 0 bases, with 10 bases between them. Germline-derived CDR1 and CDR2 are ENHRY and SYGVKD. The CDR3 here is CAISPTAANTGELFF. CDR3 bases: TGTGCCATCAGTCCAACAGCTGCGAACACCGGGGAGCTGTTTTTT.

This clonotype was observed many times. The chain uses TRBV7-9 and TRBJ1-1; unclear D gene. Germline assignment: CDR1 SEHNR and CDR2 FQNEAQ (reference sequence). Trimming pared 0 bases from V and 6 bases from J, leaving 8 bases between. The CDR3 contains 13 residues. CDR3 in amino acids: CASSLATPSEAFF. Written as DNA, the CDR3 is TGTGCCAGCAGCTTAGCCACCCCTTCTGAAGCTTTCTTT.

The sample holds many counts of this clonotype. The V gene is TRBV20-1, the J gene TRBJ2-7; unclear D gene. The CDR3 spans 12 residues. Trimming removed 3 bases at V and 0 bases at J, with 6 bases between. Germline CDR1 and CDR2: DFQATT and SNEGSKA (reference sequence). The CDR3 nucleotides read TGCAGTGCTAGCTACAACTCCTACGAGCAGTACTTC. It specifies CSASYNSYEQYF.

About this clonotype: At one of its ends the junction is not consistent with the germline gene, which may arise from a read error. This rearrangement joins TRBV4-1 to TRBJ2-7; no reliable D call. Germline values: CDR1 MGHRA, CDR2 YSYEKL. CDR3 size: 15 residues. CDR3 residues: CASSQALVIPYDQYF. As DNA, the CDR3 is TGCGCCAGCAGCCAAGCACTGGTAATACCCTACGATCAGTACTTC.

This rearrangement joins TRBV12-3 or TRBV12-4 to TRBJ1-2; D is unclear. Between the trimmed V and J ends, which lost 8 bases and 8 bases, there was a span of 18 bases. The CDR3 extends over 13 amino acids. CDR3 region: CASSGHSSGGYTF. As DNA, the CDR3 is TGTGCCAGCTCCGGTCACAGCTCGGGCGGCTACACCTTC.

This clonotype has at least ten counts. The genes are TRBV4-1 and TRBJ1-2; TRBD1 matches at 8 bases. This CDR3 contains 16 residues. Germline V gives CDR1 MGHRA, CDR2 YSYEKL. With V trimmed by 0 bases and J by 6 bases, 9 bases remained unmatched. The DNA of the CDR3 is TGCGCCAGCAGCCAAGACGGACAGGGTCAAATGAATGGCTACACCTTC. Protein sequence: CASSQDGQGQMNGYTF.

The table lists this clonotype with many counts. V gene TRBV4-2 combines with J gene TRBJ1-2, with D possibly being TRBD1 (6 bases). Looked up from germline, CDR1 is LGHNA and CDR2 is YNFKEQ. Deletions cut 4 bases from V and 7 bases from J, with 10 bases between. There are 12 residues in the CDR3. CDR3 protein: CASSLFRGGYTF. The CDR3 DNA follows: TGTGCCAGCAGCCTGTTCAGGGGTGGCTACACCTTC.

This clonotype has a count of ten or more. V and J are TRBV11-2 and TRBJ2-7, with 9 nucleotides matching TRBD2. Per germline, CDR1 SGHAT and CDR2 FQNNGV. V lost 3 bases to trimming and J lost 4 bases; unmatched junction nucleotides: 13. This CDR3 has 17 residues. In DNA form, the CDR3 reads TGTGCCAGCAGCTTTGATTATATTCGCGGGGGGGGATACGAGCAGTACTTC. Translated, it gives CASSFDYIRGGGYEQYF.

The chain employs TRBV7-8 and TRBJ2-5; TRBD1 agrees at 8 bases. The CDR3 has 14 residues. V lost 3 bases to trimming and J lost 2 bases; unmatched junction nucleotides: 2. CDR1 SGHVS and CDR2 FQNEAQ come from the germline V gene. The CDR3 nucleotides read TGTGCCAGCAGCTTTCAGGGGGCGCAAGAGACCCAGTACTTC. Translated, it gives CASSFQGAQETQYF.

This clonotype has at least ten counts. V and J are TRBV29-1 and TRBJ1-2, with TRBD1 as a possible D gene (6 bases). V dropped 6 bases and J dropped 8 bases, with 16 bases sitting between them. This CDR3 has 12 amino acids. Per germline, CDR1 SQVTM and CDR2 ANQGSEA. As DNA, the CDR3 is TGCAGCGTACACAGGGCTCAGTGGGGCTACACCTTC. This encodes CSVHRAQWGYTF.

At least ten counts were recorded for this clonotype. The chain joins TRBV28 to TRBJ1-1; D unclear. The CDR3 length is 11 residues. Looked up from germline, CDR1 is MDHEN and CDR2 is SYDVKM. Trimming removed 7 bases from V and 0 bases from J, with 3 bases in between. CDR3 residues: CASNVNTEAFF. The CDR3 DNA follows: TGTGCCAGCAATGTGAACACTGAAGCTTTCTTT. Drawing the rest from reference TRBV28 and TRBJ1-1, the complete variable domain is DVKVTQSSRYLVKRTGEKVFLECVQDMDHENMFWYRQDPGLGLRLIYFSYDVKMKEKGDIPEGYSVSREKKERFSLILESASTNQTSMYLCASNVNTEAFFGQGTRLTVV.

This clonotype has at least ten counts. The chain is built from TRBV12-3 or TRBV12-4 and TRBJ1-2; no definite D call. This CDR3 region has 13 residues. V lost 6 bases and J lost 4, with 12 bases in between. The DNA for the CDR3 is TGTGCCAGCAGCAAACAAGGGTCCTATGGCTACACCTTC. As protein: CASSKQGSYGYTF.

J is TRBJ2-5 and V is TRBV7-2, with 10 bases fitting TRBD2. The CDR3 extends over 17 amino acids. V shed 3 bases and J 5 bases; nucleotides not matched to a gene: 12. Germline V gene data show CDR1 as SGHTA and CDR2 as FQGNSA. The CDR3 reads CASSFARSSGGGETQYF. DNA for the CDR3: TGTGCCAGCAGCTTCGCTAGATCTAGCGGGGGAGGGGAGACCCAGTACTTC.

This clonotype showed up just a few times. The chain combines TRBV5-5 with TRBJ1-1; a possible D gene is TRBD1 (5 bases). Trimming took 0 bases from V and 3 from J, leaving 12 bases between them. CDR1 and CDR2 from the germline V gene are SGHKS and YYEKEE (reference sequence). This CDR3 is 15 amino acids long. The CDR3 protein is CASSLVGGRDTEAFF. The CDR3 region has the DNA TGTGCCAGCAGCTTGGTGGGGGGTCGGGACACTGAAGCTTTCTTT.

This clonotype was detected a few times. The chain recombines TRBV12-3 or TRBV12-4 with TRBJ1-6; TRBD1 aligns across 7 bases. J gave up 9 bases and V 3 bases, and 20 bases lay outside the gene matches. This CDR3 has 19 amino acids. This CDR3 reads CASSFTIRIDRAISSPLHF. CDR3 DNA sequence: TGTGCCAGCAGTTTTACTATTCGGATCGACAGGGCGATATCTTCACCCCTCCACTTT.

This clonotype has just a few counts. J is TRBJ2-5 and V is TRBV6-1, with 10 bases that match TRBD2. The junction had 4 bases not matched to a gene; V was cut back by 2 bases and J by 4 bases. This CDR3 has 15 residues. Germline V gives CDR1 MNHNS, CDR2 SASEGT. The CDR3 bases are TGTGCCAGCAGTGAACTAGCGGGGGCTCGAGAGACCCAGTACTTC. Amino acid sequence: CASSELAGARETQYF.